This passage covers 23 T cell receptor beta chains from one sample sequenced in a study of blood T cell repertoires in COVID-19. Method: immunoSEQ multiplex PCR; TCRdb's copy keeps in-frame clones and lacks some. The repertoire holds over 200,000 clones, 88% seen once, with less than 3.5% in the top ten. Sequencing was carried out using peripheral blood. All receptors come from a woman in her sixties with acute or convalescent COVID-19.

The rearrangement joins TRBV5-1 to TRBJ1-2; 7 bases are a match to TRBD1. Unmatched junction bases numbered 4, after V lost 3 bases and J lost 5 bases. Germline CDR1 and CDR2: SGHRS and YFSETQ. This CDR3 has 13 amino acids. CDR3 sequence reads: CASSSQGTYGYTF. CDR3 nucleotides: TGCGCCAGCAGCTCACAGGGGACGTATGGCTACACCTTC.

For the CDR3, the DNA is TGTGCCAGCAGTTTATCGACTAGGGGCGGATTCACCCTCCACTTT. Translating it yields CASSLSTRGGFTLHF. This rearrangement joins TRBV27 to TRBJ1-6; perhaps TRBD1 as D (5 bases). The CDR3 contains 15 residues. With 0 bases removed from V and 14 bases from J, the gap between germline ends came to 17 bases. The germline V gene encodes CDR1 MNHEY and CDR2 SMNVEV (reference sequence).

This chain uses TRBV4-2 with TRBJ2-1; 12 bases are a match to TRBD2. Per the germline V gene, CDR1 is LGHNA and CDR2 is YNFKEQ. This CDR3 contains 16 residues. J lost 7 bases, V lost 0 bases, and 4 bases had no gene match. The CDR3 region is CASSQESSGRGNEQFF. CDR3 sequence (DNA): TGTGCCAGCAGCCAAGAATCTAGCGGGAGGGGAAATGAGCAGTTCTTC.

This sequence joins TRBV19 and TRBJ1-2; perhaps TRBD1 as D (6 bases). Trimming pared 0 bases from V and 0 bases from J, leaving 14 bases between. The CDR3 consists of 17 residues. Looked up from germline, CDR1 is LNHDA and CDR2 is SQIVND (reference sequence). The CDR3 bases are TGTGCCAGTAGTATAGACTACCAGACAGGTTCTAACTATGGCTACACCTTC. The encoded protein is CASSIDYQTGSNYGYTF.

On this clone itself: Other DNA sequences within the sample encode an identical CDR3. The V and J genes are TRBV9 and TRBJ2-5, with D possibly being TRBD1 (5 bases). V was pared by 0 bases and J by 3 bases, with 6 bases between. The CDR3 sequence is 13 residues long. Germline CDR1 is SGDLS and CDR2 is YYNGEE. The CDR3 DNA follows: TGTGCCAGCAGCGTAGCCAGGGAAGAGACCCAGTACTTC. This translates into CASSVAREETQYF.

The V gene is TRBV28, the J gene TRBJ1-2; 9 nucleotides line up with TRBD1. The germline CDR1 and CDR2 sequences are MDHEN and SYDVKM. V shed 6 bases and J 6 bases; nucleotides not matched to a gene: 11. The CDR3 length is 15 residues. CDR3 amino acids: CASRGGGTGYHGYTF. CDR3 in DNA: TGTGCCAGCAGGGGAGGCGGGACAGGGTACCATGGCTACACCTTC.

The V and J genes are TRBV14 and TRBJ2-1, with D perhaps matching TRBD2 (7 bases). The CDR3 extends over 15 amino acids. Germline V lookup: CDR1 SGHDN, CDR2 FVKESK. V gave up 7 bases and J gave up 8 bases, with 21 bases separating them. CDR3 sequence: CASTPGRGVPHEQFF. The CDR3 nucleotides are TGTGCCAGCACCCCGGGGAGGGGGGTCCCCCATGAGCAGTTCTTC.

The chain combines TRBV15 with TRBJ1-4; possibly TRBD1 for D (6 bases). The CDR3 consists of 14 residues. The germline CDR1 and CDR2 sequences are LNHNV and YYDKDF (reference sequence). Trimming took 4 bases from V and 8 from J, leaving 14 bases between them. The CDR3 nucleotides read TGTGCCACCAGCACCCGAGTAACAGGGGAAAAACTGTTTTTT. It translates to CATSTRVTGEKLFF. Full variable domain (outside the CDR3, taken from reference TRBV15 and TRBJ1-4): DAMVIQNPRYQVTQFGKPVTLSCSQTLNHNVMYWYQQKSSQAPKLLFHYYDKDFNNEADTPDNFQSRRPNTSFCFLDIRSPGLGDTAMYLCATSTRVTGEKLFFGSGTQLSVL.

This chain joins TRBV28 and TRBJ2-7, with 10 nucleotides matching TRBD2. Trimming at V came to 6 bases and at J to 2 bases, leaving 1 base not matched to a gene. This CDR3 contains 13 residues. Germline V lookup: CDR1 MDHEN, CDR2 SYDVKM. This CDR3 reads CASSGTSAYEQYF. CDR3 in DNA: TGTGCCAGCAGCGGGACTAGCGCCTACGAGCAGTACTTC. Combining the CDR3 with reference TRBV28 and TRBJ2-7 gives the whole variable domain DVKVTQSSRYLVKRTGEKVFLECVQDMDHENMFWYRQDPGLGLRLIYFSYDVKMKEKGDIPEGYSVSREKKERFSLILESASTNQTSMYLCASSGTSAYEQYFGPGTRLTVT.

V usage is TRBV5-5 and J usage is TRBJ1-1, with TRBD1 as a possible D gene (5 bases). V lost 0 bases and J lost 5, with 11 bases in between. Per the germline V gene, CDR1 is SGHKS and CDR2 is YYEKEE (reference sequence). The CDR3 runs 14 residues. The CDR3 loop reads CASSLASGGTEAFF. Written as DNA, the CDR3 is TGTGCCAGCAGCTTGGCCTCGGGGGGGACTGAAGCTTTCTTT.

The chain uses TRBV7-2 and TRBJ2-7; D might be TRBD2 (5 bases). CDR3 length: 16 amino acids. The V gene lost 6 bases and the J gene lost 6 bases, with 24 bases spanning the gap. In germline, CDR1 is SGHTA, CDR2 FQGNSA. CDR3 region: CASRRGGVAPGGEQYF. The CDR3, as DNA: TGTGCCAGCAGGCGAGGCGGAGTAGCGCCCGGTGGCGAGCAGTACTTC. Variable domain in full (rest from reference TRBV7-2 and TRBJ2-7): GAGVSQSPSNKVTEKGKDVELRCDPISGHTALYWYRQSLGQGLEFLIYFQGNSAPDKSGLPSDRFSAERTGGSVSTLTIQRTQQEDSAVYLCASRRGGVAPGGEQYFGPGTRLTVT.

This chain connects TRBV19 to TRBJ1-1; 7 bases fit TRBD1. Germline V lookup: CDR1 LNHDA, CDR2 SQIVND (reference sequence). After removal of 6 bases from V and 7 bases from J, the junction contained 11 bases not matched to a gene. The CDR3 consists of 14 residues. CDR3 nucleotide sequence: TGTGCCAGTAGGACCGGGACAGCAAGCTTTGAAGCTTTCTTT. Translation: CASRTGTASFEAFF.

Of note for this clone: Relative to the germline gene, one junction end is altered; a read error may explain this. This chain connects TRBV18 to TRBJ1-2, with 8 nucleotides matching TRBD1. The CDR3 spans 15 residues. CDR1 is KGHSH and CDR2 is LQKENI in the germline V gene. The CDR3 protein is CASSTETGTGTKSTF. CDR3 DNA sequence: TGTGCCAGCTCAACTGAAACCGGGACAGGCACTAAATCTACGTTC.

This clone was recorded once. This rearrangement joins TRBV14 to TRBJ2-1; no reliable D call. The CDR3 has 15 residues. Trimming shortened V by 1 base and J by 0 bases, and 7 bases separated the two germline ends. Germline loops: CDR1 SGHDN, CDR2 FVKESK. This chain's CDR3 is CASSQGSISYNEQFF. The CDR3 DNA reads TGTGCCAGCAGCCAAGGTTCCATCTCCTACAATGAGCAGTTCTTC.

This chain connects TRBV12-5 to TRBJ2-1; 8 bases match TRBD1. The germline gives CDR1 LGHNT, CDR2 FRNRAP. The CDR3 spans 15 residues. V lost 1 base and J lost 6; bases outside the gene matches: 5. The CDR3 nucleotides are TGTGCTAGTGGTTTGGCACGACAGGGGACCAATGAGCAGTTCTTC. Protein: CASGLARQGTNEQFF.

This rearrangement joins TRBV27 to TRBJ2-1; TRBD1 aligns across 10 bases. J was trimmed by 7 bases and V by 7 bases; bases with no gene match: 13. Germline V gene sequence: CDR1 MNHEY, CDR2 SMNVEV (reference sequence). CDR3 length equals 16 residues. For the CDR3, the DNA is TGTGCCAGCAACCACCCCCCGGGACAGGGGTTTAATGAGCAGTTCTTC. This translates into CASNHPPGQGFNEQFF.

The chain uses TRBV7-2 and TRBJ2-5; TRBD1 might be the D (6 bases). Trimming stripped 2 bases from V and 0 bases from J, with 16 bases between. CDR3 length: 17 residues. CDR1 is SGHTA and CDR2 is FQGNSA in the germline V gene. This CDR3 is CASSLKLGHLNQETQYF. Written as DNA, the CDR3 is TGTGCCAGCAGCTTAAAGCTGGGACACCTAAACCAAGAGACCCAGTACTTC.

The V gene is TRBV2, the J gene TRBJ1-3; 7 bases fit TRBD1. The V gene end was trimmed by 5 bases and the J gene end by 8 bases; junction bases not matched to a gene: 12. Germline V gene sequence: CDR1 SNHLY, CDR2 FYNNEI. The CDR3 consists of 15 residues. CDR3 bases: TGTGCCAGCAGTCCCCTGGGACAGACTTGGGACACCATATATTTT. It yields the protein CASSPLGQTWDTIYF.

This chain connects TRBV2 to TRBJ2-1; tentative D call: TRBD1 (6 bases). The CDR3 has 15 amino acids. Trimming took off 4 bases at V and 0 bases at J, with 10 bases between the two ends. Germline assignment: CDR1 SNHLY and CDR2 FYNNEI. The CDR3 here is CASSAQGSSYNEQFF. The CDR3 region has the DNA TGTGCCAGCAGTGCCCAGGGGTCCTCCTACAATGAGCAGTTCTTC.

This clone showed up just once. J is TRBJ1-5 and V is TRBV6-2 or TRBV6-3; no firm D call. Germline V gives CDR1 MNHEY, CDR2 SVGEGT. The CDR3 has 17 residues. The V and J ends lost 2 bases and 0 bases respectively, with 14 bases between them. This CDR3 reads CASSYPTNIYSNQPQHF. In DNA form, the CDR3 reads TGTGCCAGCAGTTACCCGACAAATATTTATAGCAATCAGCCCCAGCATTTT.

A word on this clone: Other DNA sequences in the same sample also yield this CDR3. J is TRBJ2-7 and V is TRBV28, with D tentatively TRBD1 (7 bases). Germline loops: CDR1 MDHEN, CDR2 SYDVKM. The CDR3 totals 12 residues. Trimming took 6 bases from V and 4 from J, leaving 10 bases between them. The CDR3 DNA reads as TGTGCCAGCAGACCAGGGGGGTACGAGCAGTACTTC. It is translated as CASRPGGYEQYF. The entire variable domain, with the rest obtained from reference TRBV28 and TRBJ2-7, is as follows: DVKVTQSSRYLVKRTGEKVFLECVQDMDHENMFWYRQDPGLGLRLIYFSYDVKMKEKGDIPEGYSVSREKKERFSLILESASTNQTSMYLCASRPGGYEQYFGPGTRLTVT.

This clone has a handful of counts. This specimen includes other DNA sequences encoding the same CDR3. The chain links TRBV5-1 to TRBJ1-4; TRBD1 aligns across 7 bases. This CDR3 region has 14 residues. Germline CDR1 reads SGHRS; CDR2 reads YFSETQ. The V segment lost 0 bases and the J segment 7 bases; nucleotides outside the gene matches: 3. CDR3 coding DNA: TGCGCCAGCAGCTTGGGACAGGGAGGTGAAAAACTGTTTTTT. This sequence encodes CASSLGQGGEKLFF.

This chain joins TRBV20-1 and TRBJ2-7, with a tentative D call TRBD1 (6 bases). Germline V gene sequence: CDR1 DFQATT, CDR2 SNEGSKA (reference sequence). The length of the CDR3 is 11 residues. V gave up 0 bases and J gave up 12 bases, with 12 bases separating them. CDR3: CSARDGQTGYF. DNA for the CDR3: TGCAGTGCTAGAGACGGACAGACCGGGTACTTC.